This T cell receptor beta chain comes out of a study of blood T cell repertoires in COVID-19. Whole-study context: In each case, the material was cDNA or gDNA derived from T cells, B-cell-depleted T cells, or PBMCs.

Source study methods: Reference gene primer amplification in the assay estimated nucleated cell counts. Sequencing used immunoSEQ multiplex PCR; TCRdb keeps in-frame clones, though not all of them. V and J calls and clone size are those listed in that table; D and trimming were worked out from the DNA. The sample has some 240,000 clones; approximately 81% are singletons. Recruitment covered 25 or so US areas and drew participants whose ages spanned about 18 to 95 years. The study assigned cohorts using participant-reported clinical history. The trim removed 4 bases at V and 5 bases at J, leaving 16 bases unmatched. There are 17 residues in the CDR3. CDR1 and CDR2 (germline): LGHDT, YNNKEL (reference sequence).

The chain couples TRBV3-1 (or the pseudogene TRBV3-2) to TRBJ1-1; 7 nucleotides line up with TRBD1. This receptor was obtained from a woman aged 45-60 years who had been exposed to COVID-19. The source material was PBMCs or T cells enriched from blood (not recorded which). The CDR3 is CASSPRIPGTVRTEAFF. CDR3 nucleotide sequence: TGTGCCAGCAGCCCGAGAATACCTGGGACAGTGAGAACTGAAGCTTTCTTT.